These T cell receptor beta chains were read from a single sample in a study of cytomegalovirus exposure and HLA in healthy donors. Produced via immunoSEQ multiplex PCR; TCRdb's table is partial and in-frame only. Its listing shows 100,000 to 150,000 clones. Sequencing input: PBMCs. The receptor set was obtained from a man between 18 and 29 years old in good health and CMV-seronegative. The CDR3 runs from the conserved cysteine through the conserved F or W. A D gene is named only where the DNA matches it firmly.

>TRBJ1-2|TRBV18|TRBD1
TGTGCCAGCTCACCGCTGCCGATTAGGACAGGGTTGGGCTACACCTTC
CASSPLPIRTGLGYTF
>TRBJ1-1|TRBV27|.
TGTGCCAGCAGTTTCGGGGGAGGGAGGACTGAAGCTTTCTTT
CASSFGGGRTEAFF
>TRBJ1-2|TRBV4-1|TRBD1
TGCGCCAGCAGCCGGGACAGGGTAGACTCCTATGGCTACACCTTC
CASSRDRVDSYGYTF
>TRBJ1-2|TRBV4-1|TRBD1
TGCGCCAGCAGCCAACTACAGGGGGTCGGCTACACCTTC
CASSQLQGVGYTF
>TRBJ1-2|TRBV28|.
TGTGCCAGCAGTGGGGGGGACACCGAGAGAGGCTACACCTTC
CASSGGDTERGYTF
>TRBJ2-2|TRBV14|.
TGTGCCAGCAGCCAAGATCGGGGGGAGCTGTTTTTT
CASSQDRGELFF
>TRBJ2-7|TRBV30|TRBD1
TGTGCCTGGAGTGTCTGGACAGGGAGCGACGAGCAGTACTTC
CAWSVWTGSDEQYF
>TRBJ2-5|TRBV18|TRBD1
TGTGCCAGCTCCCGCGACAGGGGGAGGCAAGAGACCCAGTACTTC
CASSRDRGRQETQYF
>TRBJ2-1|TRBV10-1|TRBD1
TGCGCCAGCAGTCAGGGTCCGGGACAGGGGGCCCAACCTTCCTACAATGAGCAGTTCTTC
CASSQGPGQGAQPSYNEQFF
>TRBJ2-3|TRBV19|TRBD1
TGTGCCAGTAGTACTCAGGGGGCTGGTGGTACGCAGTATTTT
CASSTQGAGGTQYF